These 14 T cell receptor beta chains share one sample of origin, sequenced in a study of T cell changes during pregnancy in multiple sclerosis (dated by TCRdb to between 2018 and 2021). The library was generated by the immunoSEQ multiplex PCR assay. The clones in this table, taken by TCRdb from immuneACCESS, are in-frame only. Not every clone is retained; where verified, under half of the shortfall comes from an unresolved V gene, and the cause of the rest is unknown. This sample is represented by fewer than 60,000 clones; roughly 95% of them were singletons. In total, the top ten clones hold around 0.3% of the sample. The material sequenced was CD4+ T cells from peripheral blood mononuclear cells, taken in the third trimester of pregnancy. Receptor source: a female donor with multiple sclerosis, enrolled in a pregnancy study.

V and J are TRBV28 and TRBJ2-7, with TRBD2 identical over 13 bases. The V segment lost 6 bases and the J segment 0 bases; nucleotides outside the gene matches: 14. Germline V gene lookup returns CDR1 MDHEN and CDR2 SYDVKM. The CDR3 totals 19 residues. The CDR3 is CASSSFTPRLAGGSYEQYF. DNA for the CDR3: TGTGCCAGCAGCAGTTTTACCCCAAGACTAGCGGGAGGCTCCTACGAGCAGTACTTC.

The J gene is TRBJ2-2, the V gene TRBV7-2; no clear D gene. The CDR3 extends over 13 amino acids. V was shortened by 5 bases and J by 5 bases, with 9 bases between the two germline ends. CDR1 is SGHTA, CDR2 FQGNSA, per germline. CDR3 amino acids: CASSPSGTGELFF. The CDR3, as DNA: TGTGCCAGCAGCCCGTCCGGGACCGGGGAGCTGTTTTTT. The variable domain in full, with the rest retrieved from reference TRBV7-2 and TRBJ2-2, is GAGVSQSPSNKVTEKGKDVELRCDPISGHTALYWYRQSLGQGLEFLIYFQGNSAPDKSGLPSDRFSAERTGGSVSTLTIQRTQQEDSAVYLCASSPSGTGELFFGEGSRLTVL.

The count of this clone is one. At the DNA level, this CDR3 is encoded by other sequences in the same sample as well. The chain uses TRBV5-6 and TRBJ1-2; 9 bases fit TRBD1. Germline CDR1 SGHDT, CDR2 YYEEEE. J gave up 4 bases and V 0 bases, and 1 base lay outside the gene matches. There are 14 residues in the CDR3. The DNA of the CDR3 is TGTGCCAGCAGCTTGGGACAGGGGGGCTATGGCTACACCTTC. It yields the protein CASSLGQGGYGYTF.

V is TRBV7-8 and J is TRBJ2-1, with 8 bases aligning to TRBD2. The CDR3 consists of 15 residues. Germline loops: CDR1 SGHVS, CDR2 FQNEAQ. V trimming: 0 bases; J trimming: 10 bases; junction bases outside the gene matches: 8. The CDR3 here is CASSLARSGAPEQFF. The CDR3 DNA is TGTGCCAGCAGCTTAGCTCGTAGCGGGGCCCCAGAGCAGTTCTTC.

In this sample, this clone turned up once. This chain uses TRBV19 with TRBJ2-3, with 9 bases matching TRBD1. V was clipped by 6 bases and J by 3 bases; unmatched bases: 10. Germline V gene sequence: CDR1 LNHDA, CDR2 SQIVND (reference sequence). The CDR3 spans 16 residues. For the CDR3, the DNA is TGTGCCAGTAGCACCCCCGGGACAGGGAAGACAGATACGCAGTATTTT. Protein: CASSTPGTGKTDTQYF.

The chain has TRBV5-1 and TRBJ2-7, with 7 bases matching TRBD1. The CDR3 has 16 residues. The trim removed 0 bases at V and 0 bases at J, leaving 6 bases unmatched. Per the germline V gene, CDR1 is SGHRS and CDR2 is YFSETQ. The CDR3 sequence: CASSLGDRVSSYEQYF. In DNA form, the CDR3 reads TGCGCCAGCAGCTTGGGCGACAGGGTTAGCTCCTACGAGCAGTACTTC.

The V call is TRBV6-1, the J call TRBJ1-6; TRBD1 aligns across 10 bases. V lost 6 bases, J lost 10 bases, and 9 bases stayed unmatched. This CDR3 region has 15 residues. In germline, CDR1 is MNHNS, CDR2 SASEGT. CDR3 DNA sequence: TGTGCCAGCAGATCTCGGACAGGGGGATCATCACCCCTCCACTTT. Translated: CASRSRTGGSSPLHF.

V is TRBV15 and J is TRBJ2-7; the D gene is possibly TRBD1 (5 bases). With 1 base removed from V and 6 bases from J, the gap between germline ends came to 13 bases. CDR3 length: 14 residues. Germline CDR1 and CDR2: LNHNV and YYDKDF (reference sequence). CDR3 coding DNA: TGTGCCACCAGCAGAGGTGGAAGTAGGGGCGAGCAGTACTTC. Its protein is CATSRGGSRGEQYF.

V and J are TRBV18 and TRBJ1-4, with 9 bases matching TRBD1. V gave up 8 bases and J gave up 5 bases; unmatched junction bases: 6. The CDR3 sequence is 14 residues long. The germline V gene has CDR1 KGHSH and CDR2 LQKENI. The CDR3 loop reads CASAGGQGNEKLFF. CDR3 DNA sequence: TGTGCCAGCGCTGGCGGACAGGGGAATGAAAAACTGTTTTTT.

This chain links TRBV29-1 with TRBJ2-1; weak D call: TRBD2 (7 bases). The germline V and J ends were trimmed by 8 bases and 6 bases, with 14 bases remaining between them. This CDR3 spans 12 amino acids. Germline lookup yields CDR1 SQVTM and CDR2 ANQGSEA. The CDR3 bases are TGCAGCCCTGGGGGGGGGCTCAATGAGCAGTTCTTC. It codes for CSPGGGLNEQFF.

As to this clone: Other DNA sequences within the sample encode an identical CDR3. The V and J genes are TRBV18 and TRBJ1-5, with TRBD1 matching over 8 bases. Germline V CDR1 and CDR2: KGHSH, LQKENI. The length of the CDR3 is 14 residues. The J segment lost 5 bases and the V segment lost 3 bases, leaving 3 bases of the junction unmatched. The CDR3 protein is CASSPQGADQPQHF. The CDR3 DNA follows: TGTGCCAGCTCACCCCAGGGGGCGGATCAGCCCCAGCATTTT.

In nucleotides, the CDR3 is TGTGCCAGCAGCTTAGGAAACGGGGACTACGAGCAGTACTTC. It translates to CASSLGNGDYEQYF. The chain has TRBV11-3 and TRBJ2-7, with D perhaps matching TRBD2 (5 bases). This CDR3 is 14 amino acids long. The germline V and J ends were trimmed by 1 base and 3 bases, with 10 bases remaining between them. Germline V gives CDR1 SGHNT, CDR2 YENEEA.

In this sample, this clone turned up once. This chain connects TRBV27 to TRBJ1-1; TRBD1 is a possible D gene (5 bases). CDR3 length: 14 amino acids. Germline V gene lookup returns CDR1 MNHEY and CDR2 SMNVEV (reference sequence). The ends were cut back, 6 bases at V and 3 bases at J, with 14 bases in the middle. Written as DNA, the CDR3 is TGTGCCAGCAGCCTGGGGGGGGGTTACACTGAAGCTTTCTTT. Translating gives CASSLGGGYTEAFF.

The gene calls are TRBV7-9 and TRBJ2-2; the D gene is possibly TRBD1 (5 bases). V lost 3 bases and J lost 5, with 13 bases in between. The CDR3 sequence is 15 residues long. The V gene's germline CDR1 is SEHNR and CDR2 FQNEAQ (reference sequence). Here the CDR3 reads CASSLQGLNTGELFF. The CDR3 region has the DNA TGTGCCAGCAGCTTGCAGGGTCTAAATACCGGGGAGCTGTTTTTT.